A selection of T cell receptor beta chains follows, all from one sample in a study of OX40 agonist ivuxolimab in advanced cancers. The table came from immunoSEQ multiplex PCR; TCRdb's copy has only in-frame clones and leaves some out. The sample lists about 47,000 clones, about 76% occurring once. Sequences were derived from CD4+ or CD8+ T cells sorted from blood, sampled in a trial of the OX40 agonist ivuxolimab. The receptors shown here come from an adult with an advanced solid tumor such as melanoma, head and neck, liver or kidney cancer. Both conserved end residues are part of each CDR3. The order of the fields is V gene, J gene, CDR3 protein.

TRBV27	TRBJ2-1	CASSLMGGGYNEQFF
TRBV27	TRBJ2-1	CASSLVGGEAFYYNEQFF
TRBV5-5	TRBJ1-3	CASSLATGGLLGNTIYF
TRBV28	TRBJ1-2	CASSPRQGANYGYTF
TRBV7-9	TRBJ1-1	CASSLGGSTEAFF
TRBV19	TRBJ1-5	CASSIGFISINQPQHF
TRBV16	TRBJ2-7	CASSVGQNYEQYF
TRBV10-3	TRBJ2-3	CAISDLFSGTAVDTQYF
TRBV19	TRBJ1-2	CASSLTGDYGYTF
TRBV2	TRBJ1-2	CASSEAGSPGGYTF
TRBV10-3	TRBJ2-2	CAISETGDTGELFF
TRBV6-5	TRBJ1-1	CASSPDSQGTEAFF
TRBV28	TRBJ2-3	CASSPTGGPSTDTQYF
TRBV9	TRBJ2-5	CASSEGGLETQYF
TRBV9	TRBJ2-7	CASSVEGNAYEQYF
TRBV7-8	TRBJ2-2	CASSVMRTGFSGELFF
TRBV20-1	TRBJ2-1	CSAREHSGQFF
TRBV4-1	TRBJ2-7	CASSQGSGQGSYEQYF
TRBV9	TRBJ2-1	CASSVDGVWDEQFF
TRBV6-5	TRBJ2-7	CASSYPGFSYEQYF
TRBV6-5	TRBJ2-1	CASSLAGGVNEQFF
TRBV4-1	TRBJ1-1	CASTRRTGEDTEAFF
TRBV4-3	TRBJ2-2	CASSQIGSGELFF
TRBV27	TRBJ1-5	CASSLSGYGNQPQHF
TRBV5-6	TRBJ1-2	CASSSADRNFNYGYTF
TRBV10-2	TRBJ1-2	CASSDTNYGYTF
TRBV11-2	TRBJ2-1	CASSLVKAGEASIDEQFF
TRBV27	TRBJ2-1	CASLPSVARSYNEQFF
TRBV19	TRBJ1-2	CASSMLLNYGYTF
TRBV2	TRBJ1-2	CASSNGGYTF
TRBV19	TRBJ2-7	CASSIKLAYEQYF
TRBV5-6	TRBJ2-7	CASSSSGEDYEQYF
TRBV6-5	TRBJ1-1	CASSQHEMNTEAFF
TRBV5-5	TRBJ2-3	CASSWWGENTDTQYF
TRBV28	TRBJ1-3	CASSLVPLAGNTIYF